The 16 T cell receptor beta chains below were found in one sample sequenced in a study of spatial heterogeneity in lung cancer. Time point denoted: blood at routine non-recurrence follow-up after resection. Tumor, nontumor lung or frozen PBMC supplied whole RNA that was sequenced unsorted. TCRdb re-called the 5' RACE reads through MiXCR, storing one row per CDR3 protein. This table has around 120,000 distinct CDR3 sequences, roughly an eighth appearing once. The material sequenced was PBMCs, taken at follow-up. These TCRs come from a male donor with early-stage non-small cell lung cancer.

The rearrangement uses TRBV11-2 and TRBJ2-7; D perhaps matches TRBD1 (6 bases). With 6 bases removed from V and 6 bases from J, the gap between germline ends came to 12 bases. This CDR3 has 12 amino acids. Germline V gives CDR1 SGHAT, CDR2 FQNNGV. The CDR3: CASSQNRVEQYF. For the CDR3, the DNA is TGTGCCAGCAGTCAAAACAGGGTCGAGCAGTACTTC.

This clonotype was seen a handful of times. V gene TRBV4-1 combines with J gene TRBJ2-1, with D maybe TRBD1 (6 bases). Trimming stripped 4 bases from V and 5 bases from J, with 21 bases between. The CDR3 totals 17 residues. The germline V gene encodes CDR1 MGHRA and CDR2 YSYEKL. The CDR3 protein is CASSPLSWGRQDNEQFF. Written as DNA, the CDR3 is TGCGCCAGCAGCCCCTTGTCTTGGGGGCGGCAGGACAATGAGCAGTTCTTC.

This clonotype was observed a few times. V usage is TRBV7-8 and J usage is TRBJ2-1; TRBD2 matches 10 bases. V was clipped by 1 base and J by 7 bases; unmatched bases: 7. The V gene's germline CDR1 is SGHVS and CDR2 FQNEAQ. This CDR3 has 16 amino acids. CDR3 amino acids: CASSLEGTSARNEQFF. DNA of the CDR3: TGTGCCAGCAGCTTAGAAGGGACTAGCGCAAGAAATGAGCAGTTCTTC.

The sample holds a few counts of this clonotype. V is TRBV5-1 and J is TRBJ2-1, with 8 bases that match TRBD2. The germline CDR1 and CDR2 sequences are SGHRS and YFSETQ. The CDR3 contains 18 residues. The V gene end was trimmed by 4 bases and the J gene end by 6 bases; junction bases not matched to a gene: 18. The CDR3 region has the DNA TGCGCCAGCAGCGTGGGAGTCGGCGGGGGGACCCTTCTCAATGAGCAGTTCTTC. Its translation: CASSVGVGGGTLLNEQFF.

This clonotype showed up many times. This chain links TRBV9 with TRBJ2-5; unclear D gene. The germline CDR1 and CDR2 sequences are SGDLS and YYNGEE. Trimming pared 0 bases from V and 2 bases from J, leaving 11 bases between. CDR3 size: 15 residues. The chain's CDR3 is CASSVGLVGQETQYF. In nucleotides, the CDR3 is TGTGCCAGCAGCGTAGGTCTAGTTGGGCAAGAGACCCAGTACTTC.

This clonotype was observed a handful of times. V usage is TRBV4-1 and J usage is TRBJ2-7, with a weak D call TRBD2 (5 bases). The CDR3 runs 15 residues. Germline CDR1 is MGHRA and CDR2 is YSYEKL. V lost 2 bases to trimming and J lost 3 bases, with 14 bases between them. Written as DNA, the CDR3 is TGCGCCAGCAGCCAAAGCTTCCTTGCGGGCTACGAGCAGTACTTC. This codes for CASSQSFLAGYEQYF.

This clonotype was counted ten times or more. The chain uses TRBV12-3 or TRBV12-4 and TRBJ2-1; tentatively, D is TRBD1 or TRBD2 (7 bases each). V was cut by 3 bases and J by 10 bases, with 16 bases left in between. CDR3 length: 14 amino acids. The CDR3 nucleotides read TGTGCCAGCAGTTTCCCTAGACAGGGAGGGGAGCAGTTCTTC. Translation: CASSFPRQGGEQFF.

This clonotype has at least ten counts. This rearrangement joins TRBV11-1 to TRBJ2-7; D perhaps matches TRBD1 (5 bases). Trimming left V 2 bases short and J 3 bases short, with 11 bases between. Germline V CDR1 and CDR2: SGHAT, FQDESV (reference sequence). This CDR3 contains 14 residues. The CDR3 DNA reads TGTGCCAGCAGCTTAAGGACAACGGACTACGAGCAGTACTTC. Translation: CASSLRTTDYEQYF.

The chain carries TRBV5-1 and TRBJ2-1, with 7 bases aligning to TRBD1. The CDR3 is 13 residues long. J lost 12 bases, V lost 4 bases, and 10 bases had no gene match. The germline V gene encodes CDR1 SGHRS and CDR2 YFSETQ. DNA for the CDR3: TGCGCCAGCAGCCAAGCCATCCCAGGGGGGCAGTTCTTC. Its protein product is CASSQAIPGGQFF.

The chain recombines TRBV30 with TRBJ1-2; D uncertain. With 4 bases removed from V and 4 bases from J, the gap between germline ends came to 7 bases. Germline V lookup: CDR1 GTSNPN, CDR2 SVGIG (reference sequence). The length of the CDR3 is 11 residues. The CDR3 is CAWNQAYGYTF. The CDR3 region has the DNA TGTGCCTGGAATCAGGCCTATGGCTACACCTTC.

The rearrangement joins TRBV20-1 to TRBJ2-7; D is possibly TRBD1 (6 bases). Trimming shortened V by 4 bases and J by 1 base, and 14 bases separated the two germline ends. CDR1 and CDR2 (germline): DFQATT, SNEGSKA (reference sequence). The CDR3 spans 14 residues. The CDR3 loop is CSAKTGGSSYEQYF. For the CDR3, the DNA is TGCAGTGCTAAGACAGGAGGATCGTCCTACGAGCAGTACTTC.

This clonotype was seen more than once but under ten times. The J gene is TRBJ1-4, the V gene TRBV10-1; no clear D. The CDR3 has 14 residues. The V end lost 6 bases, the J end lost 5 bases, and 13 bases lay between the germline ends. Germline CDR1 and CDR2: WNHNN and SYGVQD (reference sequence). The CDR3 coding sequence is TGCGCCAGCAGCCCGGACGGATCAAATGAAAAACTGTTTTTT. Encoded protein: CASSPDGSNEKLFF.

A note on this clonotype: A much larger clone is a single base away; this may be a read error. CDR3 protein: CASSSPRQGTKQPQHF. Written as DNA, the CDR3 is TGTGCCAGCAGTTCCCCTCGACAGGGAACTAAACAGCCCCAGCATTTT. The chain employs TRBV28 and TRBJ1-5, with 7 bases aligning to TRBD1. Germline CDR1 is MDHEN and CDR2 is SYDVKM. This CDR3 contains 16 residues. The V segment lost 4 bases and the J segment 7 bases; nucleotides outside the gene matches: 13.

This clonotype was observed many times. This CDR3 reads CASSQAQDSPLHF. CDR3 in DNA: TGTGCCAGCAGCCAAGCTCAAGATTCACCCCTCCACTTT. The rearrangement joins TRBV4-2 to TRBJ1-6; D ambiguous. Trimming took 1 base from V and 8 from J, leaving 6 bases between them. The CDR3 runs to 13 residues. Germline CDR1 and CDR2: LGHNA and YNFKEQ.

The J gene is TRBJ1-5, the V gene TRBV2; no definite D call. V was cut by 7 bases and J by 5 bases, with 12 bases left in between. The CDR3 spans 13 residues. Germline values: CDR1 SNHLY, CDR2 FYNNEI. In DNA, the CDR3 is TGTGCCAGCAATCCCGGGCCGGATCAGCCCCAGCATTTT. Translated, it gives CASNPGPDQPQHF.

Concerning this clonotype: A read error may be the cause here, since a much bigger clone is one base away. The J gene is TRBJ2-7, the V gene TRBV27; TRBD1 might be the D (6 bases). CDR1 is MNHEY and CDR2 is SMNVEV in the germline V gene (reference sequence). This CDR3 spans 12 amino acids. The V and J ends lost 2 bases and 9 bases respectively, with 11 bases between them. In nucleotides, the CDR3 is TGTGCCAGCAGTTTAACAGGGAACGGGCAGTACTTC. Encoded protein: CASSLTGNGQYF.